This TCR beta chain emerged from a study of cytomegalovirus exposure and HLA in healthy donors. Study details: The same platform was used for the 130 or so validation repertoires and the roughly 730 first-cohort repertoires, a later analysis reported. Study-wide findings and caveats: The classifier reportedly diagnosed cytomegalovirus status with high sensitivity and specificity. Across donors, most TCRs were seen rarely, yet some public ones were widespread. Subsequent analysis revealed that first-cohort TCR clusters tended to co-occur in the approximately 120 validation repertoires.

A note on this clone: Its cognate antigen is unknown.

This CDR3 comprises 12 residues. CDR1 is MNHNS and CDR2 is SASEGT in the germline V gene. Trimming removed 3 bases at V and 4 bases at J, with 6 bases between. Sequencing used immunoSEQ multiplex PCR; TCRdb keeps in-frame clones, though not all of them. The repertoire holds some 180,000 clones, with roughly 86% as singletons. The chain has TRBV6-1 and TRBJ1-2; D gene uncertain. Sequenced input: PBMCs. This TCR was sampled from a man aged 25-45 years in good health and CMV-seropositive. As DNA, the CDR3 is TGTGCCAGCAGTGACCTCAGCTATGGCTACACCTTC. It codes for CASSDLSYGYTF.